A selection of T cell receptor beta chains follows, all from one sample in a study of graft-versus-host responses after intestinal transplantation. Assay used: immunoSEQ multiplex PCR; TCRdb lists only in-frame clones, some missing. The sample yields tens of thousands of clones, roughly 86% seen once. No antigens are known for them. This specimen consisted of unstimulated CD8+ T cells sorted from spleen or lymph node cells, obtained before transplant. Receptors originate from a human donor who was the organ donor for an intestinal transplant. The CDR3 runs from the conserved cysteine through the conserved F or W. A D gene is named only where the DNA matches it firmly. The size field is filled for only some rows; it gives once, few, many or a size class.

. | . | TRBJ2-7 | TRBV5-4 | CASSDSYEQYF | TGTGCCAGCAGCGACTCCTACGAGCAGTACTTC
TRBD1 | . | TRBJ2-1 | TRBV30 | CAWTAGGVGSYNEQFF | TGTGCCTGGACTGCAGGGGGCGTCGGCTCCTACAATGAGCAGTTCTTC
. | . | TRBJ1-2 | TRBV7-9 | CASTGSDGYTF | TGTGCCAGCACCGGGTCTGATGGCTACACCTTC
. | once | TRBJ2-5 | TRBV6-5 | CASVGAPRKTQYF | TGTGCCAGCGTGGGGGCTCCCAGAAAGACCCAGTACTTC
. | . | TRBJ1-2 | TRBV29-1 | CSVQDYGYTF | TGCAGCGTTCAGGACTATGGCTACACCTTC
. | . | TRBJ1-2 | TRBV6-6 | CASSYSTNWYGYTF | TGTGCCAGCAGTTACTCCACCAACTGGTACGGCTACACCTTC
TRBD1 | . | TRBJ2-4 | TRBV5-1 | CASSPDRGPTKNIQYF | TGCGCCAGCAGCCCCGACAGGGGGCCGACCAAAAACATTCAGTACTTC
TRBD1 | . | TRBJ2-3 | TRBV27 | CASSLSKGATAWADTQYF | TGTGCCAGCAGTTTATCCAAGGGGGCGACTGCCTGGGCAGATACGCAGTATTTT
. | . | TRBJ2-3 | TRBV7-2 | CASSPTVDTQYF | TGTGCCAGCAGCCCGACGGTAGATACGCAGTATTTT
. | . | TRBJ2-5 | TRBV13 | CASTSGPQETQYF | TGTGCCAGTACCAGCGGGCCTCAAGAGACCCAGTACTTC
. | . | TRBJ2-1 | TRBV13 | CASSLGLASYNEQFF | TGTGCCAGCAGCTTAGGTCTAGCCTCCTACAATGAGCAGTTCTTC
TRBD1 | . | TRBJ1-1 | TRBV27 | CASRSRQGMNTEAFF | TGTGCCAGCAGAAGCAGACAGGGGATGAACACTGAAGCTTTCTTT
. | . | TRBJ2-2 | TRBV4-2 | CASSQDQWEGAGELFF | TGTGCCAGCAGCCAAGATCAGTGGGAGGGGGCCGGGGAGCTGTTTTTT
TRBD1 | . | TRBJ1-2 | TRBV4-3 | CASSPGRQGSIRGYGYTF | TGCGCCAGCAGCCCCGGGAGACAGGGAAGTATTCGGGGCTATGGCTACACCTTC
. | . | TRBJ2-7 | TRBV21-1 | CASAPGQGKPCEQYF | TGTGCCAGCGCTCCTGGACAGGGGAAGCCCTGCGAGCAGTACTTC
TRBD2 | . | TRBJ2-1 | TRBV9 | CASSATSGGYNEQFF | TGTGCCAGCAGCGCGACTAGCGGGGGGTACAATGAGCAGTTCTTC
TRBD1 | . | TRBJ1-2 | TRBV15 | CATSGRIRDRGNYGYTF | TGTGCCACCAGCGGGCGTATACGGGACAGGGGAAACTATGGCTACACCTTC
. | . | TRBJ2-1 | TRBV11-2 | CASSLEWSSGTDEQFF | TGTGCCAGCAGCTTAGAGTGGAGTTCAGGCACCGATGAGCAGTTCTTC
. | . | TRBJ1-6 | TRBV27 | CASSPGRTDNSPLHF | TGTGCCAGCAGCCCCGGACGGACCGATAATTCACCCCTCCACTTT
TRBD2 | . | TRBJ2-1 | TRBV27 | CASSLLAASSYNEQFF | TGTGCCAGCAGTTTACTAGCGGCTAGCTCCTACAATGAGCAGTTCTTC
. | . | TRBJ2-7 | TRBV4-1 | CASSQESGYEQYF | TGCGCCAGCAGCCAAGAAAGTGGCTACGAGCAGTACTTC
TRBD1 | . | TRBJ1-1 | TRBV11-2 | CASSEPTGVFHMNTEAFF | TGTGCCAGCAGCGAACCGACAGGGGTCTTTCACATGAACACTGAAGCTTTCTTT
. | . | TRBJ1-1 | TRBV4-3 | CASSQDGRGTEAFF | TGCGCCAGCAGCCAAGATGGCAGAGGGACTGAAGCTTTCTTT
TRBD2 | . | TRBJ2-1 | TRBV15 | CATSRVGTSGYNEQFF | TGTGCCACCAGCAGAGTCGGGACTAGCGGATACAATGAGCAGTTCTTC
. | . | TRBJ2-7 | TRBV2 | CASSPWGGNRNYEQYF | TGTGCCAGCAGTCCATGGGGAGGTAACAGGAACTACGAGCAGTACTTC
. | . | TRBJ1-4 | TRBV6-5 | CASSYLGGANEKLFF | TGTGCCAGCAGTTACTTAGGGGGGGCAAATGAAAAACTGTTTTTT